The next 19 T cell receptor beta chains were all read from a single sample in a study of radiotherapy plus CTLA-4 blockade in lung cancer. Here immunoSEQ multiplex PCR was the method, and the copy in TCRdb shows in-frame clones only, minus some. There are about 97,000 clones in the sample; approximately 74% occur only once, and approximately 2.6% lies in the top ten. Specimen: peripheral blood, collected from a patient treated with radiotherapy plus ipilimumab. Every receptor here comes from a human donor with non-small cell lung cancer who had a partial response to radiotherapy plus ipilimumab. Some clones in this sample may be carry-over from other donors' samples.

The chain employs TRBV5-1 and TRBJ2-2; 7 bases match TRBD1. This CDR3 has 16 residues. Germline V gene data show CDR1 as SGHRS and CDR2 as YFSETQ. The junction had 2 bases not matched to a gene; V was cut back by 0 bases and J by 0 bases. This chain's CDR3 is CASSLDRGANTGELFF. CDR3 coding DNA: TGCGCCAGCAGCTTGGACAGGGGCGCGAACACCGGGGAGCTGTTTTTT. Complete variable domain (other parts from reference TRBV5-1 and TRBJ2-2): KAGVTQTPRYLIKTRGQQVTLSCSPISGHRSVSWYQQTPGQGLQFLFEYFSETQRNKGNFPGRFSGRQFSNSRSEMNVSTLELGDSALYLCASSLDRGANTGELFFGEGSRLTVL.

This clone has a handful of counts. The genes are TRBV28 and TRBJ2-3; 10 nucleotides agree with TRBD2. Germline CDR1 is MDHEN and CDR2 is SYDVKM. This CDR3 contains 15 residues. The trim removed 5 bases at V and 3 bases at J, leaving 5 bases unmatched. The CDR3 loop is CASSLAGVKTDTQYF. CDR3 sequence (DNA): TGTGCCAGCAGTCTAGCGGGAGTGAAGACAGATACGCAGTATTTT.

V usage is TRBV30 and J usage is TRBJ2-2; unclear D gene. Trimming cost V 1 base and J 8 bases, with 8 bases left between them. CDR3 length: 12 residues. Germline V CDR1 and CDR2: GTSNPN, SVGIG (reference sequence). In nucleotides, the CDR3 is TGTGCCTGGAGTGGGAGTGGAGGGGAGCTGTTTTTT. This translates into CAWSGSGGELFF.

This clone was seen just once. The V gene is TRBV2, the J gene TRBJ1-2; no clear D. This CDR3 has 11 amino acids. Trimming took 9 bases from V and 0 from J, leaving 5 bases between them. Germline CDR1 reads SNHLY; CDR2 reads FYNNEI. This CDR3 is CASQANYGYTF. CDR3 nucleotide sequence: TGTGCCAGTCAGGCTAACTATGGCTACACCTTC.

The rearrangement links TRBV5-1 to TRBJ2-7; possible D gene TRBD2, 5 bases. The germline CDR1 and CDR2 sequences are SGHRS and YFSETQ. The CDR3 is made up of 15 amino acids. The germline V and J ends were trimmed by 1 base and 0 bases, with 11 bases remaining between them. DNA for the CDR3: TGCGCCAGCAGCTTGATCGGGGTTGGCTCCTACGAGCAGTACTTC. Translated: CASSLIGVGSYEQYF.

The J gene is TRBJ1-5, the V gene TRBV6-1, with D maybe TRBD1 (6 bases). Trimming pared 7 bases from V and 3 bases from J, leaving 13 bases between. Per germline, CDR1 MNHNS and CDR2 SASEGT. CDR3 length equals 14 residues. The CDR3 DNA sequence: TGTGCCAGCACCGAGGGGGGGCTCAATCAGCCCCAGCATTTT. Its protein is CASTEGGLNQPQHF.

V and J are TRBV7-8 and TRBJ1-2; tentatively, D is TRBD1 (5 bases). The CDR3 totals 13 residues. The germline V and J ends were trimmed by 4 bases and 3 bases, with 9 bases remaining between them. Germline CDR1 SGHVS, CDR2 FQNEAQ. CDR3 bases: TGTGCCAGCAGCTCGGGGGAACACTATGGCTACACCTTC. It specifies CASSSGEHYGYTF.

The chain carries TRBV29-1 and TRBJ1-4; a weak D match, TRBD1 (5 bases). V lost 4 bases and J lost 8, with 5 bases in between. CDR3 length equals 10 residues. Germline lookup yields CDR1 SQVTM and CDR2 ANQGSEA. The DNA of the CDR3 is TGCAGCGTTGGACAGGAAAAACTGTTTTTT. It encodes CSVGQEKLFF.

In nucleotides, the CDR3 is TGTGCCAGCAGCCGCAGCGGGGGGGCCTACAATGAGCAGTTCTTC. This encodes CASSRSGGAYNEQFF. The chain has TRBV6-5 and TRBJ2-1, with 10 bases aligning to TRBD2. CDR3 length: 15 amino acids. From germline, CDR1 is MNHEY and CDR2 SVGAGI. The ends lost 6 bases at V and 2 bases at J; junction bases unmatched: 4.

The V gene is TRBV7-9, the J gene TRBJ1-6, with 8 bases matching TRBD1. The CDR3 length is 16 residues. With 5 bases clipped from V and 4 bases from J, the junction kept 7 bases outside the gene matches. Germline CDR1 reads SEHNR; CDR2 reads FQNEAQ (reference sequence). In DNA, the CDR3 is TGTGCCAGCAGCCTTGGGACAGGCTTTTATAATTCACCCCTCCACTTT. As protein: CASSLGTGFYNSPLHF.

The rearrangement links TRBV29-1 to TRBJ2-1; D gene unclear. CDR3 length equals 11 residues. Germline assignment: CDR1 SQVTM and CDR2 ANQGSEA. The V end lost 1 base, the J end lost 7 bases, and 5 bases lay between the germline ends. Here the CDR3 reads CSVEVTNEQFF. CDR3 bases: TGCAGCGTTGAAGTGACAAATGAGCAGTTCTTC.

This clone was seen a handful of times. The rearrangement joins TRBV7-9 to TRBJ1-3; TRBD1 is a possible D gene (5 bases). The CDR3 is 15 residues long. CDR1 and CDR2 from the germline V gene are SEHNR and FQNEAQ (reference sequence). Trimming shortened V by 4 bases and J by 0 bases, and 10 bases separated the two germline ends. The CDR3, as DNA: TGTGCCAGCAGCTCGGGACTGATCTCTGGAAACACCATATATTTT. Protein sequence: CASSSGLISGNTIYF. The full variable domain, rest sourced from reference TRBV7-9 and TRBJ1-3, is DTGVSQNPRHKITKRGQNVTFRCDPISEHNRLYWYRQTLGQGPEFLTYFQNEAQLEKSRLLSDRFSAERPKGSFSTLEIQRTEQGDSAMYLCASSSGLISGNTIYFGEGSWLTVV.

The rearrangement uses TRBV4-1 and TRBJ1-4, with unresolved D. V was shortened by 5 bases and J by 4 bases, with 8 bases between the two germline ends. This CDR3 contains 13 residues. Germline CDR1 is MGHRA and CDR2 is YSYEKL. CDR3: CASSTLLNEKLFF. As DNA, the CDR3 is TGCGCCAGCAGCACCCTACTTAATGAAAAACTGTTTTTT.

The gene calls are TRBV28 and TRBJ2-7; 10 nucleotides agree with TRBD2. With 8 bases clipped from V and 3 bases from J, the junction kept 7 bases outside the gene matches. Germline assignment: CDR1 MDHEN and CDR2 SYDVKM. The CDR3 is 14 residues long. The CDR3 loop is CASSGLAINYEQYF. The CDR3, as DNA: TGTGCCAGCTCGGGACTAGCGATAAACTACGAGCAGTACTTC.

The rearrangement joins TRBV18 to TRBJ1-2; 7 nucleotides line up with TRBD1. CDR3 size: 13 residues. CDR1 KGHSH and CDR2 LQKENI come from the germline V gene. The V segment lost 4 bases and the J segment 6 bases; nucleotides outside the gene matches: 5. CDR3 residues: CASSLTGMDGYTF. DNA for the CDR3: TGTGCCAGCTCACTGACAGGGATGGATGGCTACACCTTC.

The chain carries TRBV5-1 and TRBJ2-4; maybe TRBD1 (5 bases). Per germline, CDR1 SGHRS and CDR2 YFSETQ. There are 15 residues in the CDR3. V lost 0 bases to trimming and J lost 1 base, with 8 bases between them. CDR3 DNA sequence: TGCGCCAGCAGCTTGGGGGGCCGGGCCAAAAACATTCAGTACTTC. Its translation: CASSLGGRAKNIQYF.

This clone occurred a few times. The V call is TRBV11-2, the J call TRBJ1-2, with TRBD1 identical over 10 bases. The V gene's germline CDR1 is SGHAT and CDR2 FQNNGV. This CDR3 comprises 14 residues. Trimming cost V 5 bases and J 5 bases; bases outside gene matches: 5. CDR3: CASSPGTGAYGYTF. CDR3 DNA sequence: TGTGCCAGCAGCCCAGGGACAGGGGCTTATGGCTACACCTTC. Full variable domain (missing parts from reference TRBV11-2 and TRBJ1-2): EAGVAQSPRYKIIEKRQSVAFWCNPISGHATLYWYQQILGQGPKLLIQFQNNGVVDDSQLPKDRFSAERLKGVDSTLKIQPAKLEDSAVYLCASSPGTGAYGYTFGSGTRLTVV.

V gene TRBV19 combines with J gene TRBJ2-1; D is uncertain. The CDR3 has 14 amino acids. CDR1 and CDR2 (germline): LNHDA, SQIVND (reference sequence). Trimming cost V 4 bases and J 2 bases, with 9 bases left between them. CDR3 sequence (DNA): TGTGCCAGTAGTACTCGCACAACCTACAATGAGCAGTTCTTC. This gives the protein CASSTRTTYNEQFF.

The chain employs TRBV6-1 and TRBJ1-5; no definite D call. Deletions cut 1 base from V and 0 bases from J, with 10 bases between. Germline V gene lookup returns CDR1 MNHNS and CDR2 SASEGT. The CDR3 contains 16 residues. CDR3 amino acids: CASSEGQTYSNQPQHF. CDR3 in DNA: TGTGCCAGCAGTGAAGGGCAGACATATAGCAATCAGCCCCAGCATTTT.